This note documents a single TCR beta chain sequence. This CDR3 has 16 residues. Deletions cut 3 bases from V and 4 bases from J, with 15 bases between. The germline V gene has CDR1 KGHSH and CDR2 LQKENI. The data were obtained in a study of cytomegalovirus exposure and HLA in healthy donors. The PCR used 60 Vbeta and 13 Jbeta primers. The repertoire was sequenced with immunoSEQ multiplex PCR; TCRdb's copy has only in-frame clones and lacks some. Of about 170,000 clones in the sample, about three quarters were seen once. The source of this sequence is a woman in her 50s in good health and CMV-seropositive. The chain joins TRBV18 to TRBJ1-4; possibly TRBD1 for D (5 bases). Sequencing input: PBMCs. CDR3 nucleotide sequence: TGTGCCAGCTCACCCAATCGGCAGGGTGGTAATGAAAAACTGTTTTTT. Its protein is CASSPNRQGGNEKLFF.